Listed below are T cell receptor beta chains from one sample, sequenced in a study of blood T cell repertoires in COVID-19. Generated by immunoSEQ multiplex PCR, the TCRdb table keeps only in-frame clones and is missing some. The repertoire holds some 200,000 clones, with 88% as singletons. Sequenced: peripheral blood. The source of these receptors is a man between 35 and 55 years old with active or convalescent COVID-19. CDR3s include the opening cysteine and the closing phenylalanine or tryptophan. The order of the fields is D gene, clone size, V gene, J gene, CDR3 protein, CDR3 DNA. D genes are given only for firm matches. Where a row states a size, it is once, few, many or the class of an expanded clone; other rows omit it.

NA,once,TRBV5-4,TRBJ2-1,CASSLPATASYNEQFF,TGTGCCAGCAGCTTGCCCGCGACAGCCTCCTACAATGAGCAGTTCTTC
NA,NA,TRBV25-1,TRBJ1-5,CASSVGGQPQHF,TGTGCCAGCAGTGTTGGAGGACAGCCCCAGCATTTT
TRBD2,NA,TRBV18,TRBJ2-5,CASSPLSGGPQETQYF,TGTGCCAGCTCACCGCTTAGCGGGGGGCCCCAAGAGACCCAGTACTTC
TRBD2,once,TRBV10-3,TRBJ2-5,CASGPNGREETQYF,TGTGCCAGCGGACCCAATGGGCGGGAGGAGACCCAGTACTTC
TRBD1,NA,TRBV15,TRBJ1-6,CATSPDWTGEYNSPLHF,TGTGCCACCAGTCCTGACTGGACAGGGGAGTATAATTCACCCCTCCACTTT
NA,NA,TRBV7-9,TRBJ2-7,CASSLVVQGGEQYF,TGTGCCAGCAGCTTAGTCGTACAGGGTGGCGAGCAGTACTTC
NA,NA,TRBV5-1,TRBJ1-4,CASSVTMARGEKLFF,TGCGCCAGCAGCGTGACGATGGCCCGAGGTGAAAAACTGTTTTTT
NA,NA,TRBV7-2,TRBJ1-5,CASSLVGDSNQPQHF,TGTGCCAGCAGCTTAGTAGGGGATAGCAATCAGCCCCAGCATTTT
TRBD1,NA,TRBV5-4,TRBJ1-4,CASSLDRGNEKLFF,TGTGCCAGCAGCTTGGACAGGGGAAATGAAAAACTGTTTTTT
TRBD2,NA,TRBV5-1,TRBJ2-3,CASSAGGVTDTQYF,TGCGCCAGCAGCGCGGGAGGAGTCACAGATACGCAGTATTTT
NA,NA,TRBV7-9,TRBJ2-1,CASSLMAGDNEQFF,TGTGCCAGCAGCTTAATGGCAGGGGACAATGAGCAGTTCTTC
TRBD2,NA,TRBV4-1,TRBJ2-5,CASSQEGGGSLPQETQYF,TGCGCCAGCAGCCAAGAAGGAGGCGGGAGCCTACCCCAAGAGACCCAGTACTTC
NA,NA,TRBV11-3,TRBJ1-1,CASSPSWLMNTEAFF,TGTGCCAGCAGCCCAAGTTGGCTGATGAACACTGAAGCTTTCTTT
NA,few,TRBV6-1,TRBJ2-1,CASSEEDPGYEQFF,TGTGCCAGCAGTGAAGAGGACCCGGGGTATGAGCAGTTCTTC
TRBD2,NA,TRBV30,TRBJ2-1,CACNPAGLAPNEQFF,TGTGCCTGCAACCCGGCGGGACTAGCTCCAAATGAGCAGTTCTTC
NA,NA,TRBV7-8,TRBJ2-2,CASSLSGHAGELFF,TGTGCCAGCAGCTTATCTGGCCACGCCGGGGAGCTGTTTTTT
TRBD2,NA,TRBV6-2/TRBV6-3,TRBJ2-5,CASSSQGLGIRETQYF,TGTGCCAGCAGTTCCCAGGGACTAGGAATTCGGGAGACCCAGTACTTC
NA,few,TRBV11-2,TRBJ1-6,CASSYGPKEGSPLHF,TGTGCCAGCAGCTACGGACCCAAGGAGGGCTCACCCCTCCACTTT
NA,NA,TRBV6-4,TRBJ2-3,CASSESQGLDTQYF,TGTGCCAGCAGTGAGTCACAGGGATTAGATACGCAGTATTTT
TRBD2,NA,TRBV11-3,TRBJ2-1,CASSFGTSGSNEQFF,TGTGCCAGCAGCTTTGGGACTAGCGGGAGCAATGAGCAGTTCTTC
NA,NA,TRBV3-1/TRBV3-2,TRBJ2-7,CASSPRSGSEQYF,TGTGCCAGCAGCCCGAGGAGTGGGTCCGAGCAGTACTTC
TRBD1,NA,TRBV3-1/TRBV3-2,TRBJ1-1,CASDQEGQGEAFF,TGTGCCAGCGATCAAGAGGGACAGGGTGAAGCTTTCTTT
NA,NA,TRBV6-4,TRBJ1-2,CASRGPRDMGYTF,TGTGCCAGCAGGGGGCCGCGAGATATGGGCTACACCTTC